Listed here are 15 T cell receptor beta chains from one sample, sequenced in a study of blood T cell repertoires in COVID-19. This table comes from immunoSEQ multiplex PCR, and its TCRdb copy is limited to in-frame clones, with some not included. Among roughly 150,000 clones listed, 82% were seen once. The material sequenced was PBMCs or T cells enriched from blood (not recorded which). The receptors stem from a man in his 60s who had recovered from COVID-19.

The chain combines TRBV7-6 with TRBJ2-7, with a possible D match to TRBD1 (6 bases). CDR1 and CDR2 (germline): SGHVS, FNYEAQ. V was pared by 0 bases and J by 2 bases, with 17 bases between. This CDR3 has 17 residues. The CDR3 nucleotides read TGTGCCAGCAGCTTAGCGACGAACAGGGTGAGGCCCTACGAGCAGTACTTC. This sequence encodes CASSLATNRVRPYEQYF.

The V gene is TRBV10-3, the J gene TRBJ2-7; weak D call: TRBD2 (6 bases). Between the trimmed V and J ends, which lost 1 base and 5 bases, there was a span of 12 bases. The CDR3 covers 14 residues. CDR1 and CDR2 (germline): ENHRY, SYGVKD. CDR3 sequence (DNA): TGTGCCATCAGTGAGTTTCGGGGGTATGACGAGCAGTACTTC. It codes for CAISEFRGYDEQYF.

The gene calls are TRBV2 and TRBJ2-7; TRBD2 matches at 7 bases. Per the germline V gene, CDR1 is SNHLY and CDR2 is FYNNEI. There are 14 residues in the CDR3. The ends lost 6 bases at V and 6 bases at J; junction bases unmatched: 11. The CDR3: CASSPGTKSVEQYF. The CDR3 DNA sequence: TGTGCCAGCAGCCCCGGGACTAAAAGTGTCGAGCAGTACTTC. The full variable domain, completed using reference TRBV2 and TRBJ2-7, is EPEVTQTPSHQVTQMGQEVILRCVPISNHLYFYWYRQILGQKVEFLVSFYNNEISEKSEIFDDQFSVERPDGSNFTLKIRSTKLEDSAMYFCASSPGTKSVEQYFGPGTRLTVT.

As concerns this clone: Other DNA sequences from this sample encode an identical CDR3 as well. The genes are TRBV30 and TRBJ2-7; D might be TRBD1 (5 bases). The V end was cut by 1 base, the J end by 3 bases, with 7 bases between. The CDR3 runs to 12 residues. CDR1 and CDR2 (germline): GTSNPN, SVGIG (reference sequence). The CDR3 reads CAWSGQGYEQYF. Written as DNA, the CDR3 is TGTGCCTGGAGTGGGCAGGGCTACGAGCAGTACTTC.

The CDR3 sequence is CASSETGYGNQPQHF. In nucleotides, the CDR3 is TGTGCCAGCAGCGAGACAGGATATGGCAATCAGCCCCAGCATTTT. V is TRBV7-2 and J is TRBJ1-5; possibly TRBD1 for D (6 bases). CDR1 and CDR2 (germline): SGHTA, FQGNSA. The CDR3 covers 15 residues. The V end lost 5 bases, the J end lost 2 bases, and 13 bases lay between the germline ends.

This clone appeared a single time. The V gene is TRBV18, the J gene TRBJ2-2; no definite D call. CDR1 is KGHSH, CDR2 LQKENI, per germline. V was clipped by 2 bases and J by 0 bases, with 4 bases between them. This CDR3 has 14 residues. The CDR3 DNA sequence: TGTGCCAGCTCACCATCAGCGAACACCGGGGAGCTGTTTTTT. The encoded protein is CASSPSANTGELFF.

The DNA of the CDR3 is TGTGCCAGCAGCCGCGCGGGACTTGATGAAAAACTGTTTTTT. Translation: CASSRAGLDEKLFF. V gene TRBV28 combines with J gene TRBJ1-4, with TRBD1 as a possible D gene (5 bases). This CDR3 spans 14 amino acids. The germline gives CDR1 MDHEN, CDR2 SYDVKM. Trimming left V 6 bases short and J 6 bases short, with 14 bases between.

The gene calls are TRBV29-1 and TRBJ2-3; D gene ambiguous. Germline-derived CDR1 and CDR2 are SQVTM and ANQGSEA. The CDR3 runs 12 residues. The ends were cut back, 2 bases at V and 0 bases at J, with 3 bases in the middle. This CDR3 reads CSVETSTDTQYF. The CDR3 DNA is TGCAGCGTTGAAACTAGCACAGATACGCAGTATTTT.

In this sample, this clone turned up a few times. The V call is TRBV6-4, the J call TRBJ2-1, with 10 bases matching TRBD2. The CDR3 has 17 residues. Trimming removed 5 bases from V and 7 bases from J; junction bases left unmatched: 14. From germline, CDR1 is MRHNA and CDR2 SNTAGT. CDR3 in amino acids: CASSFTPGAGGPNEQFF. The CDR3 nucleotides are TGTGCCAGCAGTTTCACCCCCGGAGCGGGAGGGCCTAATGAGCAGTTCTTC.

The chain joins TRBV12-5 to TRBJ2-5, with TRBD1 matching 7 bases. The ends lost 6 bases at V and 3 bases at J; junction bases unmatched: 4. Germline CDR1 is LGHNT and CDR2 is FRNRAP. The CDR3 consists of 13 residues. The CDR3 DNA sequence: TGTGCTAGTGGCTCCGGGACAGAAGAGACCCAGTACTTC. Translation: CASGSGTEETQYF.

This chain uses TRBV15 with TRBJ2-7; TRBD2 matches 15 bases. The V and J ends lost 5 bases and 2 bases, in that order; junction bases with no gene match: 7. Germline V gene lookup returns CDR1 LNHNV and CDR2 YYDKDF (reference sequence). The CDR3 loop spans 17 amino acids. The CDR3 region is CATSGTSGGFRTYEQYF. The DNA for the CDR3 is TGTGCCACCAGCGGGACTAGCGGGGGGTTTAGAACCTACGAGCAGTACTTC.

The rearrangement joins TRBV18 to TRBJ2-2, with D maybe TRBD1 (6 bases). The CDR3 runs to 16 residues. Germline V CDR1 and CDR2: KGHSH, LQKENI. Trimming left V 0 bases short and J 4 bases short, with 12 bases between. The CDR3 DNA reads TGTGCCAGCTCACCACCGGCAGGGGCGGTCACCGGGGAGCTGTTTTTT. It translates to CASSPPAGAVTGELFF.

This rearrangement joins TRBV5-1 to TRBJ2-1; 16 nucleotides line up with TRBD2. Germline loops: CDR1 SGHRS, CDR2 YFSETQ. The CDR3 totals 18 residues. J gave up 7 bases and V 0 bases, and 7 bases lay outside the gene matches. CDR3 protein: CASSLAGLAGGPENEQFF. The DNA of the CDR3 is TGCGCCAGCAGCTTGGCGGGACTAGCGGGGGGGCCGGAAAATGAGCAGTTCTTC.

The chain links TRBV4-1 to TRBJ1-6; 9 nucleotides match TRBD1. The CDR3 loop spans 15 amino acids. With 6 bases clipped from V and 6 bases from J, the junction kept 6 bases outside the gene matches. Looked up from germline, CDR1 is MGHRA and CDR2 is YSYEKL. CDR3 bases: TGCGCCAGCAGTGCAACGGGACAGGGTAATTCACCCCTCCACTTT. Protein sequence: CASSATGQGNSPLHF.

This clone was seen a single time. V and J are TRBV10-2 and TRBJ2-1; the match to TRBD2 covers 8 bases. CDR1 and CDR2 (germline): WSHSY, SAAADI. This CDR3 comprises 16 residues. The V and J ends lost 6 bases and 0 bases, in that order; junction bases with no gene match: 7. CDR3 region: CASSPKLAASYNEQFF. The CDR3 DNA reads TGCGCCAGCAGCCCCAAACTAGCGGCCTCCTACAATGAGCAGTTCTTC.